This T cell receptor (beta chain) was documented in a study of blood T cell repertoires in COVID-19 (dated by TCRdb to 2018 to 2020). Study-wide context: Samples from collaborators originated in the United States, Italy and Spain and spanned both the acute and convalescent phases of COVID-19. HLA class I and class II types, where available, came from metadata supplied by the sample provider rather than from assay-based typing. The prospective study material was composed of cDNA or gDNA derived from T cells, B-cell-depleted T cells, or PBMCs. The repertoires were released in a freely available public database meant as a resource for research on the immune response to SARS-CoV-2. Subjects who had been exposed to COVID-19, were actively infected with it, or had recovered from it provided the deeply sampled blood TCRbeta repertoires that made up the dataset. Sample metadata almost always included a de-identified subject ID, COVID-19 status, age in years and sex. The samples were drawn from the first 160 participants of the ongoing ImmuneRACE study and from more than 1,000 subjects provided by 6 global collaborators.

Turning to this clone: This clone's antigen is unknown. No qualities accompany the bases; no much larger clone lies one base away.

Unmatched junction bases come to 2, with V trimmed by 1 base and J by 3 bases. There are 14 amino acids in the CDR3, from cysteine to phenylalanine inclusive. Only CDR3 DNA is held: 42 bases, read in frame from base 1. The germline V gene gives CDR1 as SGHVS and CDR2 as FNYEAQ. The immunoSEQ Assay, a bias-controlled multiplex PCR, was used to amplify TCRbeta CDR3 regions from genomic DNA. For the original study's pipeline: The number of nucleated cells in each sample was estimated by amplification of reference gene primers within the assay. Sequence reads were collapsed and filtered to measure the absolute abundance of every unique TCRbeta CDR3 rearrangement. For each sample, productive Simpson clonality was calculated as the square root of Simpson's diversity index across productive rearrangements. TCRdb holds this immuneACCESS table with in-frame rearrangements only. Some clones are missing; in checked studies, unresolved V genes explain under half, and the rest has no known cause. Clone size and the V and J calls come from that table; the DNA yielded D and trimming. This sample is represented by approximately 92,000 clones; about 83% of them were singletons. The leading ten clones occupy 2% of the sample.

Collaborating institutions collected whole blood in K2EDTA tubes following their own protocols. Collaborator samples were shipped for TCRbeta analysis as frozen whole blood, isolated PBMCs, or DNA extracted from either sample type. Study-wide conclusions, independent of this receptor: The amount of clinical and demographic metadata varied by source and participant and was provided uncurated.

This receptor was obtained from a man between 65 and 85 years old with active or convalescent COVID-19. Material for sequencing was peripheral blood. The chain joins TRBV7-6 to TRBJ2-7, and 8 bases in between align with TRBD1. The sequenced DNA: TGTGCCAGCAGCTTAGAGGACAGGGACTACGAGCAGTACTTC. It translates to CASSLEDRDYEQYF.